Given below is one TCR beta chain in context. Its binding antigen is unknown. No qualities accompany the bases; no much larger clone lies one base away. This specimen includes other DNA sequences encoding the same CDR3. This entry comes from a study of shared clonotypes between healthy human individuals (dated by TCRdb to 2018 to 2020). About the full investigation: A couple of women and three men aged 18 to 49 years were included in the cohort. To increase sequencing depth and limit assay-specific biases, different laboratories used diverse techniques to prepare libraries and sequence TCR repertoires. Per donor, three plates each were used for CD4 naive and CD4 memory, two for CD8 naive, and one for CD8 memory. The study deeply sequenced blood TCR repertoires of about five healthy adults to estimate repertoire size and the extent of clonotype sharing between individuals. Between about 0.8 and 9 billion PBMCs per donor were obtained by leukapheresis.

Using the deep immunoSEQ assay, TCR CDR3 regions were amplified from genomic DNA by multiplex PCR. For each cell subset, the extracted genomic DNA was distributed evenly across all wells of several immunoSEQ 96-well plates, and each plate served as one replicate. For sorted subsets, each replicate PCR was loaded with approximately 0.2 ug genomic DNA, equivalent to about 30,000 T cell genomes. Purified libraries were measured with a Qubit 3.0 fluorometer, size-checked on a Bioanalyzer 2100, and measured again with the KAPA Library Quantification kit. Each immunoSEQ 96-well plate was sequenced on its own single-read 150-cycle Illumina NextSeq 550 flow cell. For the original study's pipeline: Because the immunoSEQ output held only junctional sequences and lacked quality scores, the filtering could not match the filtering applied to full-length reads. Sequences were annotated with PyIR, a Python wrapper for IgBLAST v1.9, using IMGT germline references to assign V/J genes and CDR3. Reads with weak V/J assignments (E-value above 1e-6), missing CDR3, stop codons, out-of-frame junctions, or ambiguous translated residues were removed. V3J clonotypes were defined as sequences sharing an identical inferred V gene, J gene, and CDR3 amino acid sequence. Percentage overlap between repertoires was computed as shared unique clonotypes divided by the size of the smaller repertoire. Repertoire richness was assessed with RTK rarefaction, the Chao1 estimator, and Recon v2.1 estimates of unobserved clonotypes. OLGA was used to compute generation probabilities for all TCRbeta clonotypes that the gDNA method yielded from a handful of donors. As stored in TCRdb, this immuneACCESS dataset retains in-frame rearrangements with V and J assigned. A fraction of the clones does not appear; measured against another copy, unresolved V genes explain less than half of the discrepancy, and the remainder lacks a known reason. V and J calls and clone size are as listed in that table; D and trimming were resolved from the DNA. For this sample there are fewer than 3 million clones; 92% appear just once. The top ten clones comprise around 0.38% of the sample.

The donors were healthy, HIV-negative adults with no recently reported acute infections or vaccinations. All donors were Caucasian adults living in Nashville, Tennessee, USA. CD4+ T cells were enriched by magnetic negative selection, after which naive cells were positively selected on CD45RA and the negative fraction was taken as the memory subset. Blood was obtained by leukapheresis, after which PBMCs were separated by Ficoll-Histopaque density gradient centrifugation and cryopreserved in liquid nitrogen vapor phase. Analytical flow cytometry was used to check the purity and quantity of every magnetically sorted T cell population. Each sorted fraction had its genomic DNA isolated and then quantified by UV absorbance on a Nanodrop 2000c. On the study overall, not on this receptor specifically: Sharing across several donors was observed for approximately 5% of naive CD4, over 3% of naive CD8, about 2.3% of memory CD4, and about 0.4% of memory CD8 clonotypes. Larger estimated clonotype richness was generally found for naive subsets than for memory subsets. Based on pairwise subsampling, the degree of clonotype sharing among donors was expected to be affected by sequencing depth. Sampling was restricted to blood, and TCR repertoires in tissues likely differ from the TCR repertoires found in blood. The genetic and exposure-history diversity represented was limited by the small number of donors. Higher generation probabilities were observed for clonotypes shared by all four sorted-subset donors than for non-shared clonotypes. Incomplete sequencing was indicated by rarefaction of sorted-subset datasets, despite the large sequencing depth.

Including cysteine and phenylalanine, the CDR3 has 15 amino acids. Only CDR3 DNA is held: 45 bases, read in frame from base 1. V loses 4 bases of germline sequence and J loses 0 bases, and the interval between the two ends is 7 bases. Taken from the germline V gene, the CDR1 and CDR2 loops are MDHEN and SYDVKM. This sequence uses TRBV28 and TRBJ2-6; the D gene lacks a confident call. The specimen sequenced was naive CD4+ T cells from PBMCs. What this sample's cell subset or site label stands for: CD45RA+ positively selected. The sequence came from a man aged 18-30 years in good health. Some clones in this sample may be carry-over from other donors' samples. CDR3 protein: CASSSPSSGANVLTF. The bases read TGTGCCAGCAGTTCCCCCAGCTCTGGGGCCAACGTCCTGACTTTC.